This T cell receptor beta chain was recorded in a study of cytomegalovirus exposure and HLA in healthy donors. With regard to this clone: As yet, its antigen is unknown.

The junction had 8 bases not matched to a gene; V was cut back by 6 bases and J by 7 bases. Germline assignment: CDR1 SEHNR and CDR2 FQNEAQ (reference sequence). CDR3 length equals 15 residues. PCR primers comprised 60 Vbeta and 13 Jbeta primers. Measured with immunoSEQ multiplex PCR; TCRdb has only the in-frame clones, and not every one. Of roughly 130,000 clones listed, 65% to 80% are singletons. Regarding the study as a whole: Among the CMV-associated chains, three were confirmed in vitro as specific for CMV antigens. Earlier results showed most TCR beta V segments being productive about 87% or about 30% of the time. The study recorded 150 to 200 TCR beta chains that were cytomegalovirus-associated.

The sample comprised PBMCs. This receptor was taken from a human donor in good health. The chain combines TRBV7-9 with TRBJ2-1, with TRBD1 matching over 11 bases. For the CDR3, the DNA is TGTGCCAGCAGTTCGGACAGGGGGCGTTGGAATGAGCAGTTCTTC. Translation gives CASSSDRGRWNEQFF. Full variable domain (rest looked up from reference TRBV7-9 and TRBJ2-1): DTGVSQNPRHKITKRGQNVTFRCDPISEHNRLYWYRQTLGQGPEFLTYFQNEAQLEKSRLLSDRFSAERPKGSFSTLEIQRTEQGDSAMYLCASSSDRGRWNEQFFGPGTRLTVL.